This T cell receptor beta chain came from a study of CD8+CD57+ T cells in acquired aplastic anemia. Looking at the study overall: Recorded DNA amounts for sorted CD4+ and CD8+ cells had an average of 3.2 ug. Healthy-donor CD4+ cells averaged approximately 11 million reads.

This clonotype was seen a handful of times. Genomic DNA acted as the template from which TCR beta VDJ combination and CDR3 sequence profiling were carried out. TCRdb fed the reads into MiXCR, producing one record per CDR3 protein. The table has about 220,000 distinct CDR3 sequences, roughly 35% seen once. Between the trimmed V and J ends, which lost 0 bases and 6 bases, there was a span of 21 bases. This CDR3 contains 16 residues. Germline CDR1 reads DFQATT; CDR2 reads SNEGSKA (reference sequence). The chain joins TRBV20-1 to TRBJ2-7; a possible D gene is TRBD2 (6 bases). This TCR was sampled from a human donor in good health, serving as a control. Sequencing was done on a sample of sorted CD4+, CD8+, or CD8+CD57+ T cells (not recorded which) from PBMCs. The CDR3 sequence is CSARDGFGGVELEQYF. The CDR3 DNA reads TGCAGTGCTAGAGATGGGTTTGGAGGGGTCGAGCTCGAGCAGTACTTC.